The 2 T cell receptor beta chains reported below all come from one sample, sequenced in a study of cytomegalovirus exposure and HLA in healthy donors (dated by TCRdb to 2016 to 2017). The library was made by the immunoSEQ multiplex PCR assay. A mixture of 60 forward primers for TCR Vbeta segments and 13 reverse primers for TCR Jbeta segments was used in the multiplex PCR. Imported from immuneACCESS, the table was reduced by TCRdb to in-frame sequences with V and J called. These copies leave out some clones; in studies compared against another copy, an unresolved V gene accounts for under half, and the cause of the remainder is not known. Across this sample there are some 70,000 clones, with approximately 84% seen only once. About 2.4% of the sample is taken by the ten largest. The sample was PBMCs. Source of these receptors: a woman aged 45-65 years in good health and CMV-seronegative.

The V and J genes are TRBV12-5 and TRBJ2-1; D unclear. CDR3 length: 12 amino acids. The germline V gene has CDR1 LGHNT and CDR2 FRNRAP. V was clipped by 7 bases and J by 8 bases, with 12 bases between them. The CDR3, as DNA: TGTGCTAGTGCCCCTTTCGAGGATGAGCAGTTCTTC. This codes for CASAPFEDEQFF.

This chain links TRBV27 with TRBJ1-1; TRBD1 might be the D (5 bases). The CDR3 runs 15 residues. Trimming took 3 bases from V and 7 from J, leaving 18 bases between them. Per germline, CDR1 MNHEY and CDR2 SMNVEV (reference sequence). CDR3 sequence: CASSFGFLGHSEAFF. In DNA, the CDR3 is TGTGCCAGCAGTTTTGGATTCTTGGGGCACAGTGAAGCTTTCTTT.